These 32 T cell receptor beta chains share one sample of origin, sequenced in a study of identical twins. Via MiXCR, TCRdb re-called the 5' RACE reads, giving one row per CDR3 protein. The sample consists of about 100,000 distinct CDR3 sequences, 5.9% of them appearing once. Sequenced material: memory T cells sorted from blood. All receptors come from a woman aged 45-65 years in good health.

In this sample, this clonotype turned up a few times. The chain's CDR3 is CASGSGGGAIQYF. In nucleotides, the CDR3 is TGTGCCAGCGGATCGGGCGGGGGGGCCATTCAGTACTTC. The chain joins TRBV19 to TRBJ2-4; TRBD2 matches at 9 bases. The CDR3 extends over 13 amino acids. Germline-derived CDR1 and CDR2 are LNHDA and SQIVND (reference sequence). Germline trimming cut 9 bases from V and 9 bases from J; bases unmatched to any gene: 9. The full variable domain, with the rest looked up from reference TRBV19 and TRBJ2-4, is DGGITQSPKYLFRKEGQNVTLSCEQNLNHDAMYWYRQDPGQGLRLIYYSQIVNDFQKGDIAEGYSVSREKKESFPLTVTSAQKNPTAFYLCASGSGGGAIQYFGAGTRLSVL.

The chain couples TRBV27 to TRBJ2-6, with 14 bases lining up with TRBD2. Germline CDR1 and CDR2: MNHEY and SMNVEV (reference sequence). The CDR3 runs 20 residues. V trimming: 2 bases; J trimming: 0 bases; junction bases outside the gene matches: 6. In DNA, the CDR3 is TGTGCCAGCAGTTTAGTGGGACTAGCGGGAGTAGGCTCTGGGGCCAACGTCCTGACTTTC. Its translation: CASSLVGLAGVGSGANVLTF.

In this sample, this clonotype turned up a few times. V usage is TRBV5-1 and J usage is TRBJ1-4; D remains ambiguous. Per germline, CDR1 SGHRS and CDR2 YFSETQ. V was cut by 4 bases and J by 8 bases, with 15 bases left in between. This CDR3 has 14 amino acids. DNA of the CDR3: TGCGCCAGCAGCCCGAATCATCCCGGGGAAAAACTGTTTTTT. This encodes CASSPNHPGEKLFF.

The sample holds many counts of this clonotype. This chain connects TRBV24-1 to TRBJ2-3, with 12 bases fitting TRBD1. The CDR3 is 18 residues long. The V gene's germline CDR1 is KGHDR and CDR2 SFDVKD. V lost 6 bases, J lost 5 bases, and 14 bases stayed unmatched. CDR3 coding DNA: TGTGCCACCAGTACCCCCGAGTGGGGGACAGGGGGCGAAGATACGCAGTATTTT. Translated, it gives CATSTPEWGTGGEDTQYF.

This clonotype was seen repeatedly, ten times or more. V is TRBV20-1 and J is TRBJ2-1, with D maybe TRBD2 (6 bases). The CDR3 consists of 13 residues. Deletions cut 6 bases from V and 4 bases from J, with 13 bases between. The germline V gene encodes CDR1 DFQATT and CDR2 SNEGSKA (reference sequence). Here the CDR3 DNA reads TGCAGTGCCCGGGACTCTCCTTACAATGAGCAGTTCTTC. Protein sequence: CSARDSPYNEQFF.

V usage is TRBV6-6 and J usage is TRBJ2-6; D is unresolved. CDR1 MNHNY and CDR2 SVGAGI come from the germline V gene (reference sequence). CDR3 length equals 15 residues. Trimming removed 10 bases from V and 2 bases from J, with 15 bases in between. The DNA of the CDR3 is TGTGCCACTGGGCCCCAGAGGCCTGGGGCCAACGTCCTGACTTTC. This codes for CATGPQRPGANVLTF.

This clonotype has just a few counts. The chain is built from TRBV6-2 or TRBV6-3 and TRBJ2-2; the D is unclear. Trimming removed 3 bases from V and 7 bases from J, with 3 bases in between. This CDR3 contains 11 residues. Germline values: CDR1 MNHEY, CDR2 SVGEGT. CDR3 sequence: CASSYVGELFF. The CDR3 DNA reads as TGTGCCAGCAGTTATGTCGGGGAGCTGTTTTTT.

This clonotype was counted ten times or more. V and J are TRBV7-2 and TRBJ2-7; D is ambiguous. CDR1 and CDR2 from the germline V gene are SGHTA and FQGNSA. The CDR3 covers 13 residues. Between the trimmed V and J ends, which lost 6 bases and 7 bases, there was a span of 16 bases. The CDR3, as DNA: TGTGCCAGCAGTTCCCCGACCTTGTGGGAGCAGTACTTC. Amino acid sequence: CASSSPTLWEQYF.

This clonotype was counted ten times or more. CDR3 sequence (DNA): TGTGCCAGCAGCTCAACCAAGGGGATCACTGAAGCTTTCTTT. This codes for CASSSTKGITEAFF. The chain combines TRBV7-2 with TRBJ1-1, with D perhaps matching TRBD1 (5 bases). Trimming pared 4 bases from V and 4 bases from J, leaving 13 bases between. CDR1 and CDR2 (germline): SGHTA, FQGNSA. This CDR3 has 14 residues.

In its sample, this clonotype was seen many times. V usage is TRBV28 and J usage is TRBJ2-3; 8 nucleotides line up with TRBD2. This CDR3 is built from 13 residues. The germline CDR1 and CDR2 sequences are MDHEN and SYDVKM. V was pared by 8 bases and J by 4 bases, with 5 bases of the junction left unmatched. The CDR3 is CASGTRVADTQYF. The CDR3 region has the DNA TGTGCCAGCGGGACTAGGGTAGCAGATACGCAGTATTTT.

At least ten counts were recorded for this clonotype. This chain connects TRBV7-9 to TRBJ2-7; TRBD2 aligns across 7 bases. The CDR3 totals 14 residues. Losses at the gene ends were 3 bases for V and 7 bases for J; bases not matched to a gene: 9. Germline values: CDR1 SEHNR, CDR2 FQNEAQ (reference sequence). The CDR3 nucleotides read TGTGCCAGCAGCTTCACTGGCGGGAGTAGAGAGCAGTACGTC. Translating it yields CASSFTGGSREQYV.

This sequence joins TRBV6-5 and TRBJ1-1, with D possibly being TRBD1 (5 bases). Per the germline V gene, CDR1 is MNHEY and CDR2 is SVGAGI. V gave up 6 bases and J gave up 1 base, with 15 bases separating them. The CDR3 is 15 residues long. The CDR3 nucleotides read TGTGCCAGCAGAACCATGCGGAGGGGGAACACTGAAGCTTTCTTT. This gives the protein CASRTMRRGNTEAFF.

This clonotype has ten or more counts. This chain joins TRBV10-1 and TRBJ2-3; D ambiguous. This CDR3 comprises 13 residues. V was clipped by 6 bases and J by 2 bases, with 9 bases between them. Germline values: CDR1 WNHNN, CDR2 SYGVQD (reference sequence). The CDR3 sequence is CASSPRITDTQYF. CDR3 in DNA: TGCGCCAGCAGCCCGCGTATCACAGATACGCAGTATTTT.

This clonotype was counted ten times or more. The gene calls are TRBV20-1 and TRBJ2-1; TRBD1 matches at 7 bases. After removal of 6 bases from V and 0 bases from J, the junction contained 5 bases not matched to a gene. This CDR3 is built from 14 residues. The germline V gene has CDR1 DFQATT and CDR2 SNEGSKA (reference sequence). The CDR3 sequence: CSAKDRVSYNEQFF. The DNA for the CDR3 is TGCAGTGCGAAAGACAGGGTCTCCTACAATGAGCAGTTCTTC.

This clonotype has only a few counts. This chain uses TRBV5-4 with TRBJ1-1; 9 positions match TRBD1. Per germline, CDR1 SGHNT and CDR2 YYREEE (reference sequence). J lost 1 base, V lost 4 bases, and 2 bases had no gene match. This CDR3 is built from 14 residues. The CDR3 is CASSPQGANTEAFF. CDR3 nucleotide sequence: TGTGCCAGCAGCCCACAGGGGGCGAACACTGAAGCTTTCTTT.

J is TRBJ1-6 and V is TRBV12-3 or TRBV12-4; D unresolved. The CDR3 extends over 14 amino acids. The V end lost 1 base, the J end lost 5 bases, and 6 bases lay between the germline ends. CDR3 bases: TGTGCCAGCAGTTTAGGGCAGAATAATTCACCCCTCCACTTT. Residues: CASSLGQNNSPLHF.

The chain has TRBV12-3 or TRBV12-4 and TRBJ2-2; 7 bases line up with TRBD1. This CDR3 is 13 amino acids long. V lost 6 bases to trimming and J lost 4 bases; unmatched junction nucleotides: 2. The CDR3: CASSHRGTGELFF. In DNA form, the CDR3 reads TGTGCCAGCAGCCACAGGGGCACCGGGGAGCTGTTTTTT.

This clonotype occurred a few times. The rearrangement links TRBV9 to TRBJ2-1; the match to TRBD2 covers 11 bases. This CDR3 has 14 residues. V lost 0 bases, J lost 9 bases, and 2 bases stayed unmatched. In germline, CDR1 is SGDLS, CDR2 YYNGEE. CDR3 amino acids: CASSVGGLAGEQFF. The CDR3 DNA reads TGTGCCAGCAGCGTAGGAGGACTAGCGGGTGAGCAGTTCTTC.

This clonotype was recorded at least ten times. V usage is TRBV29-1 and J usage is TRBJ2-1; D is perhaps TRBD1 (6 bases). Germline V gene lookup returns CDR1 SQVTM and CDR2 ANQGSEA. There are 12 residues in the CDR3. V was shortened by 8 bases and J by 8 bases, with 16 bases between the two germline ends. CDR3 DNA sequence: TGCAGCATCCGGGACACGGGCTATGAGCAGTTCTTC. Residues: CSIRDTGYEQFF.

This clonotype has just a few counts. V gene TRBV11-3 combines with J gene TRBJ2-7; 7 positions agree with TRBD1. V lost 6 bases to trimming and J lost 3 bases; unmatched junction nucleotides: 8. CDR3 length equals 14 residues. Germline CDR1 reads SGHNT; CDR2 reads YENEEA. In nucleotides, the CDR3 is TGTGCCAGCAGTACCCGGGACAGCTACTACGAGCAGTACTTC. Translating it yields CASSTRDSYYEQYF.

This clonotype was seen ten or more times. The J gene is TRBJ1-1, the V gene TRBV29-1; D might be TRBD1 (5 bases). This CDR3 has 13 residues. The germline gives CDR1 SQVTM, CDR2 ANQGSEA. V lost 6 bases and J 0 bases, leaving 11 bases between the germline ends. Here the CDR3 reads CSVSEGMNTEAFF. As DNA, the CDR3 is TGCAGCGTAAGTGAGGGGATGAACACTGAAGCTTTCTTT.

This clonotype came up many times. J is TRBJ2-7 and V is TRBV10-3, with 8 bases aligning to TRBD1. Per the germline V gene, CDR1 is ENHRY and CDR2 is SYGVKD. V gave up 4 bases and J gave up 4 bases; unmatched junction bases: 3. The CDR3 runs 13 residues. The CDR3 here is CAISGDRWYEQYF. The CDR3 DNA is TGTGCCATCAGTGGGGACAGGTGGTACGAGCAGTACTTC.

This clonotype showed up many times. This sequence joins TRBV29-1 and TRBJ2-1; D not resolved. V was shortened by 0 bases and J by 15 bases, with 12 bases between the two germline ends. The CDR3 runs to 11 residues. Germline CDR1 and CDR2: SQVTM and ANQGSEA. CDR3 protein: CSVEEGKKRFF. In DNA form, the CDR3 reads TGCAGCGTTGAAGAGGGGAAAAAACGGTTCTTC.

This clonotype was recorded many times. The rearrangement uses TRBV25-1 and TRBJ2-7; 7 nucleotides line up with TRBD1. J gave up 0 bases and V 6 bases, and 5 bases lay outside the gene matches. Germline CDR1 and CDR2: MGHDK and SYGVNS. This CDR3 comprises 14 residues. The CDR3 DNA sequence: TGTGCCAGCAGACGACAGGGTGTCTCCTACGAGCAGTACTTC. It specifies CASRRQGVSYEQYF.

This clonotype came up a few times. This chain's CDR3 is CSARDLSVGEQYF. In DNA form, the CDR3 reads TGCAGTGCTAGAGATCTTAGCGTCGGCGAGCAGTACTTC. This sequence joins TRBV20-1 and TRBJ2-7, with D possibly TRBD2 on 5 matching bases. The CDR3 covers 13 residues. Germline CDR1 reads DFQATT; CDR2 reads SNEGSKA (reference sequence). V was cut by 0 bases and J by 6 bases, with 12 bases left in between.

This clonotype has at least ten counts. The chain combines TRBV5-1 with TRBJ1-1, with D unresolved. V lost 0 bases and J lost 6, with 12 bases in between. The CDR3 has 14 residues. Looked up from germline, CDR1 is SGHRS and CDR2 is YFSETQ. The CDR3 nucleotides are TGCGCCAGCAGCTTGGATGCCAGTGTCCCTGAAGCTTTCTTT. Translating gives CASSLDASVPEAFF.

This clonotype was counted ten times or more. The chain has TRBV15 and TRBJ2-4; 10 nucleotides line up with TRBD2. The CDR3 sequence is 15 residues long. V dropped 8 bases and J dropped 0; count of bases not matched to a gene: 4. Per germline, CDR1 LNHNV and CDR2 YYDKDF (reference sequence). The CDR3 DNA follows: TGTGCCACCGCTAGCGGGGGCGTAGCCAAAAACATTCAGTACTTC. As protein: CATASGGVAKNIQYF.

This clonotype appeared many times. The chain carries TRBV30 and TRBJ1-5; D may be TRBD1 (6 bases). The germline CDR1 and CDR2 sequences are GTSNPN and SVGIG (reference sequence). The V end was cut by 2 bases, the J end by 0 bases, with 11 bases between. CDR3 length: 15 amino acids. The CDR3 is CAWSRAGVSNQPQHF. The CDR3 nucleotides are TGTGCCTGGAGTAGGGCAGGGGTTAGCAATCAGCCCCAGCATTTT.

In its sample, this clonotype was seen many times. This chain joins TRBV5-6 and TRBJ1-4, with 7 nucleotides matching TRBD1. The CDR3 is made up of 14 amino acids. Trimming took 3 bases from V and 4 from J; bases not matched to a gene: 3. Germline V lookup: CDR1 SGHDT, CDR2 YYEEEE. Here the CDR3 reads CASSYGTDNEKLFF. The DNA of the CDR3 is TGTGCCAGCAGCTACGGGACAGATAATGAAAAACTGTTTTTT.

This clonotype was found many times. The V and J genes are TRBV12-3 or TRBV12-4 and TRBJ2-5; D gene unclear. The CDR3 has 15 residues. V lost 3 bases, J lost 2 bases, and 13 bases lay in between. DNA of the CDR3: TGTGCCAGCAGTTTTCCCCCTGGAAGACAAGAGACCCAGTACTTC. This encodes CASSFPPGRQETQYF.

Only a few counts were recorded for this clonotype. V is TRBV20-1 and J is TRBJ2-5; D perhaps matches TRBD2 (6 bases). V lost 3 bases and J lost 1, with 9 bases in between. The length of the CDR3 is 13 residues. Germline lookup yields CDR1 DFQATT and CDR2 SNEGSKA (reference sequence). The CDR3 spells CSASSSAQETQYF. The CDR3 bases are TGCAGTGCTAGCTCTAGCGCCCAAGAGACCCAGTACTTC.

The DNA of the CDR3 is TGTGCCAGCAGGACCTTTAGCGGCGATACGCAGTATTTT. Translating it yields CASRTFSGDTQYF. The genes are TRBV5-6 and TRBJ2-3, with D possibly being TRBD2 (6 bases). Deletions cut 5 bases from V and 6 bases from J, with 13 bases between. CDR1 and CDR2 from the germline V gene are SGHDT and YYEEEE. The CDR3 consists of 13 residues.